The clone carrying this T cell receptor (beta chain) has ten or more counts. The antigen remains unidentified. Time point reported: patch test 1, 2 weeks after DPC sensitization. Specified treatment: therapeutic diphenylcyclopropenone sensitization with weekly scalp DPC. The data were taken from a study of human T cells and chemical hapten exposure. Study observations and caveats: Patch test score tracked positively with PT1 expanded TCR counts.

Germline CDR1 and CDR2: MGHDK and SYGVNS. V lost 5 bases, J lost 0 bases, and 10 bases lay in between. This CDR3 has 14 residues. TCRdb recomputed calls from the RACE reads with MiXCR, one row per CDR3 protein. The profile shows some 380,000 distinct CDR3 sequences, approximately 4.4% of them singletons. The clonotype originates from a woman between 45 and 60 years old with alopecia areata. Some clones in this sample may be carry-over from other donors' samples. The chain is built from TRBV25-1 and TRBJ1-2; D ambiguous. The sequencing here drew on whole blood, taken in connection with sensitization to the hapten diphenylcyclopropenone (DPC). In DNA, the CDR3 is TGTGCCAGCAGTTTCGACCCTCCTAACTATGGCTACACCTTC. Protein: CASSFDPPNYGYTF.